This T cell receptor (beta chain) was captured in a study of CD8 T cell repertoires and HIV-1 epitope variants. Study-wide context: Tested: three Gag epitope families, Nef HW9 and YT9. Enriched T cells were co-cultured with equal numbers of autologous T cell-negative antigen-presenting cells. Study-level results: Of roughly nine antigen-specific beta clonotypes, more than five appeared to cross-react with escape variants.

This clone was seen more than once but under ten times. Its specificity is unknown. Libraries were prepared by immunoSEQ multiplex PCR; TCRdb keeps only in-frame clonotypes and omits some of them. The sample consists of thousands of clones, roughly two thirds of them appearing once. The germline gives CDR1 SGHAT, CDR2 FQNNGV. The ends lost 7 bases at V and 3 bases at J; junction bases unmatched: 6. CDR3 size: 13 residues. The TCR comes from a male donor with HIV. Sequences were obtained from cultured CD8+ T cells derived from PBMCs. The genes are TRBV11-2 and TRBJ2-7; 7 bases agree with TRBD2. CDR3 residues: CASTQTSHYEQYF. The CDR3 nucleotides are TGTGCCAGCACCCAGACTAGCCACTACGAGCAGTACTTC.